This T cell receptor (beta chain) originates from a study of a mutant IDH1 vaccine in newly diagnosed glioma. Time point specified: baseline, week 1 (first vaccination visit). Treatment specified: pre-vaccination baseline after standard-of-care therapy. Sequencing used immunoSEQ multiplex PCR; TCRdb keeps in-frame clones, though not all of them. The table records 45,000 to 70,000 clones, 75% to 95% of them present only once. V lost 4 bases and J lost 2; bases outside the gene matches: 12. CDR3 size: 17 residues. CDR1 SGDLS and CDR2 YYNGEE come from the germline V gene. Material: PBMCs, obtained from a glioma patient treated with radiotherapy, temozolomide or both. The V and J genes are TRBV9 and TRBJ1-5; 7 nucleotides align to TRBD1. This sequence was found in a man aged 45 to 65 with glioma. CDR3 region: CASSPRVGGYGNQPQHF. In DNA form, the CDR3 reads TGTGCCAGCAGCCCCCGGGTAGGGGGCTATGGCAATCAGCCCCAGCATTTT.